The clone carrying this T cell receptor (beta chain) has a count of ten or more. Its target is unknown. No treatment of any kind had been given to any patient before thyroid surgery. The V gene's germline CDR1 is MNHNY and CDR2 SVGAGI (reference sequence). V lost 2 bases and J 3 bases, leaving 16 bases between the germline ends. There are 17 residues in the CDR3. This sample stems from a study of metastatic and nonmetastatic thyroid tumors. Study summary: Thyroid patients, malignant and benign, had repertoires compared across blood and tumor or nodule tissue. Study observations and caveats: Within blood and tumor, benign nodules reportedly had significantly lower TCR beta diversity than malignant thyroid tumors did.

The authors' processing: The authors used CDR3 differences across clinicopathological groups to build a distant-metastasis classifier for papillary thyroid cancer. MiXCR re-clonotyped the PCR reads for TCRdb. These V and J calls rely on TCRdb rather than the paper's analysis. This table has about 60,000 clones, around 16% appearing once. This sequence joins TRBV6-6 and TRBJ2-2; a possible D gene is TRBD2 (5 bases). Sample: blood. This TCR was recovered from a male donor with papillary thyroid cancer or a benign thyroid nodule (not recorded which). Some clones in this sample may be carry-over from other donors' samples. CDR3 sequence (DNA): TGTGCCAGCAGTTACCCCCATTCCGGGGTTTACACCGGGGAGCTGTTTTTT. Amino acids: CASSYPHSGVYTGELFF.